Listed here are 25 T cell receptor beta chains from one sample, sequenced in a study of T cells in Graves' hyperthyroidism and ophthalmopathy. Amplification of TCR beta CDR3 regions used RNA as the template. A set of HTBI primers served as the primers for a first-round RT-PCR of the TCR CDR3. TCRdb reanalysed the multiplex PCR reads using MiXCR and keeps one entry per CDR3 protein. The table lists roughly 650,000 distinct CDR3 sequences, about a sixth of them singletons, with 2.5% to 4% in the top ten. Sequencing input: blood. The source of these receptors is a woman aged 40 to 50 with Graves' ophthalmopathy.

There are a few counts of this clonotype. The V gene is TRBV12-3 or TRBV12-4, the J gene TRBJ1-2, with TRBD1 as a possible D gene (6 bases). CDR3 length: 15 amino acids. Trimming pared 2 bases from V and 3 bases from J, leaving 13 bases between. Written as DNA, the CDR3 is TGTGCCAGCAGTTTATCGGCAGGGGCTTACTATGGCTACACCTTC. Its translation: CASSLSAGAYYGYTF.

This rearrangement joins TRBV14 to TRBJ2-1; 8 bases fit TRBD1. Germline V gives CDR1 SGHDN, CDR2 FVKESK. The CDR3 runs 16 residues. The V and J ends lost 4 bases and 3 bases, in that order; junction bases with no gene match: 8. The CDR3 nucleotides read TGTGCCAGCAGCCCAGGGGGCGGCCCCTACTACAATGAGCAGTTCTTC. Translation: CASSPGGGPYYNEQFF. Drawing the rest from reference TRBV14 and TRBJ2-1, the complete variable domain is EAGVTQFPSHSVIEKGQTVTLRCDPISGHDNLYWYRRVMGKEIKFLLHFVKESKQDESGMPNNRFLAERTGGTYSTLKVQPAELEDSGVYFCASSPGGGPYYNEQFFGPGTRLTVL.

The DNA of the CDR3 is TGTGCCAGCAGTGGCTTCTTGACTAGCGGGATTGACAATGAGCAGTTCTTC. Translated, it gives CASSGFLTSGIDNEQFF. The chain is built from TRBV6-1 and TRBJ2-1; TRBD2 matches at 11 bases. Germline V gene data show CDR1 as MNHNS and CDR2 as SASEGT. V lost 4 bases, J lost 5 bases, and 10 bases stayed unmatched. The CDR3 has 17 residues.

This clonotype was seen at least ten times. The V gene is TRBV20-1, the J gene TRBJ1-1, with D possibly TRBD1 on 5 matching bases. Germline V CDR1 and CDR2: DFQATT, SNEGSKA (reference sequence). The V gene lost 1 base and the J gene lost 1 base, with 10 bases spanning the gap. The CDR3 is made up of 14 amino acids. This CDR3 reads CSARVGDRNTEAFF. As DNA, the CDR3 is TGCAGTGCTAGAGTAGGGGATCGGAACACTGAAGCTTTCTTT.

This chain joins TRBV6-1 and TRBJ2-5, with 13 bases lining up with TRBD2. The CDR3 is 16 residues long. Per the germline V gene, CDR1 is MNHNS and CDR2 is SASEGT. The V gene end was trimmed by 5 bases and the J gene end by 1 base; junction bases not matched to a gene: 4. CDR3 sequence reads: CASSRTSGRPQETQYF. CDR3 sequence (DNA): TGTGCCAGCAGTAGGACTAGCGGGAGACCCCAAGAGACCCAGTACTTC.

This clonotype was seen repeatedly, ten times or more. The junction and the germline gene differ at one end; a read error may be behind it. CDR3 bases: TGTGCCAGCAGCTTAGGGACAGGAGGCAATGAGCAGTTCTTC. Residues: CASSLGTGGNEQFF. The V call is TRBV5-1, the J call TRBJ2-1, with 8 bases aligning to TRBD1. Germline loops: CDR1 SGHRS, CDR2 YFSETQ. The CDR3 spans 14 residues.

This clonotype was picked up many times. The rearrangement links TRBV20-1 to TRBJ2-3; 7 bases are shared with TRBD2. This CDR3 is 15 amino acids long. Germline loops: CDR1 DFQATT, CDR2 SNEGSKA (reference sequence). The junction had 9 bases not matched to a gene; V was cut back by 4 bases and J by 2 bases. The CDR3 region is CSAISGGWITDTQYF. The CDR3 DNA follows: TGCAGTGCTATCTCCGGGGGGTGGATCACAGATACGCAGTATTTT.

The chain has TRBV15 and TRBJ2-7, with D unresolved. This CDR3 is built from 14 residues. V lost 5 bases to trimming and J lost 1 base, with 12 bases between them. Germline V gene sequence: CDR1 LNHNV, CDR2 YYDKDF (reference sequence). This CDR3 reads CATSGRGPSYEQYF. DNA for the CDR3: TGTGCCACCAGCGGGCGCGGCCCTTCCTACGAGCAGTACTTC.

Many counts were recorded for this clonotype. V and J are TRBV29-1 and TRBJ2-3; 9 bases are shared with TRBD1. This CDR3 contains 14 residues. Germline-derived CDR1 and CDR2 are SQVTM and ANQGSEA. V trimming: 6 bases; J trimming: 8 bases; junction bases outside the gene matches: 12. The CDR3 DNA is TGCAGCGTCGTCCGGGACAGGGTAGCTGGTACGCAGTATTTT. Translated, it gives CSVVRDRVAGTQYF.

This clonotype was found many times. The gene calls are TRBV20-1 and TRBJ1-2, with D perhaps matching TRBD1 (6 bases). The CDR3 extends over 14 amino acids. The ends were cut back, 3 bases at V and 8 bases at J, with 19 bases in the middle. Germline assignment: CDR1 DFQATT and CDR2 SNEGSKA (reference sequence). The CDR3 bases are TGCAGTGCTAGCAAACAGGGACCAACGGTCGGCTACACCTTC. Translating gives CSASKQGPTVGYTF.

V is TRBV19 and J is TRBJ2-1, with 7 bases aligning to TRBD1. CDR3 length equals 13 residues. Germline loops: CDR1 LNHDA, CDR2 SQIVND (reference sequence). Trimming at V came to 4 bases and at J to 6 bases, leaving 3 bases not matched to a gene. CDR3 loop: CASSTGQVNEQFF. DNA of the CDR3: TGTGCCAGTAGTACCGGACAGGTCAATGAGCAGTTCTTC.

Ten or more counts support this clonotype. This chain links TRBV5-1 with TRBJ1-1, with TRBD1 as a possible D gene (6 bases). The CDR3 is 13 residues long. The V end lost 7 bases, the J end lost 1 base, and 11 bases lay between the germline ends. Germline CDR1 and CDR2: SGHRS and YFSETQ. CDR3 nucleotide sequence: TGCGCCAGCGCTAAGGGGGAGAACACTGAAGCTTTCTTT. It is translated as CASAKGENTEAFF. The full variable domain, rest sourced from reference TRBV5-1 and TRBJ1-1, is KAGVTQTPRYLIKTRGQQVTLSCSPISGHRSVSWYQQTPGQGLQFLFEYFSETQRNKGNFPGRFSGRQFSNSRSEMNVSTLELGDSALYLCASAKGENTEAFFGQGTRLTVV.

Only a few counts were recorded for this clonotype. The rearrangement links TRBV27 to TRBJ2-1; D gene ambiguous. Looked up from germline, CDR1 is MNHEY and CDR2 is SMNVEV (reference sequence). V was shortened by 7 bases and J by 4 bases, with 5 bases between the two germline ends. CDR3 length: 11 residues. CDR3 in amino acids: CASKEYNEQFF. Here the CDR3 DNA reads TGTGCCAGCAAGGAATACAATGAGCAGTTCTTC.

The V and J genes are TRBV5-1 and TRBJ2-3, with D possibly matching TRBD2 (6 bases). CDR1 is SGHRS, CDR2 YFSETQ, per germline. This CDR3 has 15 amino acids. Trimming shortened V by 4 bases and J by 2 bases, and 14 bases separated the two germline ends. The CDR3 DNA sequence: TGCGCCAGCAGCCCCCTAGCGACCTTCACAGATACGCAGTATTTT. Protein sequence: CASSPLATFTDTQYF.

The rearrangement joins TRBV11-2 to TRBJ2-2; 7 nucleotides line up with TRBD1. J lost 8 bases, V lost 5 bases, and 11 bases had no gene match. This CDR3 is 15 amino acids long. The V gene's germline CDR1 is SGHAT and CDR2 FQNNGV. The CDR3 here is CASSSGQVGVGELFF. In DNA, the CDR3 is TGTGCCAGCAGCAGTGGACAGGTTGGGGTTGGGGAGCTGTTTTTT. The entire variable domain, with the rest obtained from reference TRBV11-2 and TRBJ2-2, is as follows: EAGVAQSPRYKIIEKRQSVAFWCNPISGHATLYWYQQILGQGPKLLIQFQNNGVVDDSQLPKDRFSAERLKGVDSTLKIQPAKLEDSAVYLCASSSGQVGVGELFFGEGSRLTVL.

V gene TRBV3-1 combines with J gene TRBJ2-7; D unclear. The CDR3 totals 14 residues. Trimming left V 0 bases short and J 7 bases short, with 13 bases between. Germline V gives CDR1 LGHDT, CDR2 YNNKEL (reference sequence). CDR3 sequence (DNA): TGTGCCAGCAGCCAAGAGGGGTCGCTTGTGGAGCAGTACTTC. Translated: CASSQEGSLVEQYF.

At least ten counts were recorded for this clonotype. J is TRBJ2-7 and V is TRBV6-6, with a tentative D call TRBD1 (6 bases). Deletions cut 0 bases from V and 5 bases from J, with 11 bases between. Germline lookup yields CDR1 MNHNY and CDR2 SVGAGI (reference sequence). The CDR3 extends over 14 amino acids. Here the CDR3 reads CASSYSRGDHEQYF. In DNA, the CDR3 is TGTGCCAGCAGTTACTCCAGGGGAGACCACGAGCAGTACTTC.

This clonotype appeared many times. The J gene is TRBJ2-5, the V gene TRBV7-2; TRBD2 might be the D (6 bases). Per the germline V gene, CDR1 is SGHTA and CDR2 is FQGNSA. CDR3 length equals 12 residues. Trimming shortened V by 1 base and J by 7 bases, and 7 bases separated the two germline ends. CDR3 sequence: CASSLVGGTQYF. CDR3 coding DNA: TGTGCCAGCAGCTTAGTGGGGGGGACCCAGTACTTC.

This clonotype was recorded many times. The genes are TRBV27 and TRBJ2-5; weak D call: TRBD1 (6 bases). V was shortened by 3 bases and J by 2 bases, with 13 bases between the two germline ends. The CDR3 extends over 15 amino acids. Looked up from germline, CDR1 is MNHEY and CDR2 is SMNVEV (reference sequence). In nucleotides, the CDR3 is TGTGCCAGCAGTTTGGCAGGGGCCCGACAAGAGACCCAGTACTTC. Amino acids: CASSLAGARQETQYF.

There are many counts of this clonotype. This sequence joins TRBV2 and TRBJ1-5; tentatively, D is TRBD1 (5 bases). CDR1 is SNHLY, CDR2 FYNNEI, per germline. This CDR3 is 15 amino acids long. V lost 7 bases and J 3 bases, leaving 16 bases between the germline ends. The DNA of the CDR3 is TGTGCCAGCAAAATAGGGGCTCAACCCAATCAGCCCCAGCATTTT. Amino acid sequence: CASKIGAQPNQPQHF. The complete variable domain, with remaining parts taken from reference TRBV2 and TRBJ1-5, reads EPEVTQTPSHQVTQMGQEVILRCVPISNHLYFYWYRQILGQKVEFLVSFYNNEISEKSEIFDDQFSVERPDGSNFTLKIRSTKLEDSAMYFCASKIGAQPNQPQHFGDGTRLSIL.

The chain joins TRBV12-3 or TRBV12-4 to TRBJ2-1; D gene uncertain. V shed 3 bases and J shed 5 bases, with 14 bases lying between them. This CDR3 contains 15 residues. Here the CDR3 reads CASSFGRSTNNEQFF. The CDR3 bases are TGTGCCAGCAGTTTTGGTAGATCAACTAACAATGAGCAGTTCTTC.

This clonotype appeared many times. V usage is TRBV20-1 and J usage is TRBJ1-1; D is unclear. Germline V lookup: CDR1 DFQATT, CDR2 SNEGSKA (reference sequence). V lost 6 bases and J lost 3, with 17 bases in between. This CDR3 spans 14 amino acids. DNA for the CDR3: TGCAGTGCAAGTGGTCTGGAGATATACACTGAAGCTTTCTTT. Translated, it gives CSASGLEIYTEAFF.

This clonotype showed up many times. The chain recombines TRBV9 with TRBJ2-5; D call uncertain. The germline CDR1 and CDR2 sequences are SGDLS and YYNGEE. The CDR3 covers 14 residues. The ends were cut back, 0 bases at V and 2 bases at J, with 8 bases in the middle. The CDR3 sequence: CASSVDQTQETQYF. DNA of the CDR3: TGTGCCAGCAGCGTAGACCAGACACAAGAGACCCAGTACTTC. Complete variable domain (other parts from reference TRBV9 and TRBJ2-5): DSGVTQTPKHLITATGQRVTLRCSPRSGDLSVYWYQQSLDQGLQFLIQYYNGEERAKGNILERFSAQQFPDLHSELNLSSLELGDSALYFCASSVDQTQETQYFGPGTRLLVL.

Many counts were recorded for this clonotype. The chain's CDR3 is CASRRISGMSNTQYF. The CDR3 DNA reads TGTGCCAGCAGACGGATTAGCGGGATGTCGAATACGCAGTATTTT. The chain joins TRBV2 to TRBJ2-3; 8 bases fit TRBD2. Trimming at V came to 6 bases and at J to 7 bases, leaving 12 bases not matched to a gene. The CDR3 totals 15 residues. In germline, CDR1 is SNHLY, CDR2 FYNNEI. Full variable domain (outside the CDR3, taken from reference TRBV2 and TRBJ2-3): EPEVTQTPSHQVTQMGQEVILRCVPISNHLYFYWYRQILGQKVEFLVSFYNNEISEKSEIFDDQFSVERPDGSNFTLKIRSTKLEDSAMYFCASRRISGMSNTQYFGPGTRLTVL.

This clonotype has only a few counts. This chain connects TRBV2 to TRBJ1-2; D might be TRBD1 (5 bases). The CDR3 is made up of 14 amino acids. Germline CDR1 is SNHLY and CDR2 is FYNNEI. V was cut by 6 bases and J by 8 bases, with 19 bases left in between. The CDR3 DNA sequence: TGTGCCAGCAGCCTGCGGGAAGACAGCACCGGCTACACCTTC. Translated, it gives CASSLREDSTGYTF. Using reference TRBV2 and TRBJ1-2 for the parts outside the CDR3, the full variable domain is EPEVTQTPSHQVTQMGQEVILRCVPISNHLYFYWYRQILGQKVEFLVSFYNNEISEKSEIFDDQFSVERPDGSNFTLKIRSTKLEDSAMYFCASSLREDSTGYTFGSGTRLTVV.